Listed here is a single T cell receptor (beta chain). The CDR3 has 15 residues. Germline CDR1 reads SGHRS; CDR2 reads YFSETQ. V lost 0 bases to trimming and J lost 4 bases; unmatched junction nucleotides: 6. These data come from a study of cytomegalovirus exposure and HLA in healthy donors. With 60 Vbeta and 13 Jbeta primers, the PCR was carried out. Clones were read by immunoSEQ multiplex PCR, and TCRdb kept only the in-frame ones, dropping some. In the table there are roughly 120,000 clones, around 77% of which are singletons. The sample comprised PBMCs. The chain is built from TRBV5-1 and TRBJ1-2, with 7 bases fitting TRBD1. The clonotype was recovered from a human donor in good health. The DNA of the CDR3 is TGCGCCAGCAGCTTGGCCGTAGGGGGCGGCTATGGCTACACCTTC. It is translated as CASSLAVGGGYGYTF.